This T cell receptor beta chain is drawn from a study of spatial heterogeneity in lung cancer. The CDR3 length is 13 residues. CDR1 SQVTM and CDR2 ANQGSEA come from the germline V gene. The time point was: blood at routine non-recurrence follow-up after resection. No cells were sorted before sequencing. The whole RNA sequenced was extracted from tumor, nontumor lung or frozen PBMC. The sample holds a few counts of this clonotype. A distinct unique molecular identifier was carried by each TCR cDNA molecule. A single record per CDR3 protein comes from TCRdb applying MiXCR to the 5' RACE reads. The sample holds about 43,000 distinct CDR3 sequences, 22% seen once.

The specimen was PBMCs, collected at follow-up. This sequence was found in a female donor with early-stage non-small cell lung cancer. The rearrangement links TRBV29-1 to TRBJ1-5; D is perhaps TRBD1 (5 bases). CDR3 protein: CGRDPDLGQPQHF. DNA of the CDR3: TGCGGCCGGGACCCCGACCTCGGGCAGCCCCAGCATTTT. The whole variable domain, remainder taken from reference TRBV29-1 and TRBJ1-5, is SAVISQKPSRDICQRGTSLTIQCQVDSQVTMMFWYRQQPGQSLTLIATANQGSEATYESGFVIDKFPISRPNLTFSTLTVSNMSPEDSSIYLCGRDPDLGQPQHFGDGTRLSIL.